This TCR beta chain emerged from a study of T-cell reconstitution after alpha-beta-depleted transplantation in children. Points from the study as a whole: Alpha-beta T cells about two months after transplant reportedly derived from several hundred expanded graft clones.

Germline CDR1 SGDLS, CDR2 YYNGEE. The CDR3 totals 16 residues. Trimming cost V 6 bases and J 0 bases, with 15 bases left between them. Library preparation (for TCRbeta) was performed with unique molecular identifiers. In TCRdb, the PCR reads were re-called with MiXCR into one record per CDR3 protein. The table records 670,000 or so distinct CDR3 sequences, less than 15% of them present only once. This clonotype was seen at least ten times. What it recognizes is unknown. The receptor comes from a girl aged 2 to 10 with congenital amegakaryocytic thrombocytopenia, due to receive a stem cell transplant. The sequences come from PBMCs, collected before TCRalphabeta/CD19-depleted stem cell transplant. This chain connects TRBV9 to TRBJ2-2, with unresolved D. CDR3 in DNA: TGTGCCAGCACAAAAGGGCCTCTTGCGAACACCGGGGAGCTGTTTTTT. It codes for CASTKGPLANTGELFF.